Following are 26 T cell receptor beta chains from one sample sequenced in a study of T cell responses to AZD1222 COVID-19 vaccine. TCRdb keeps only in-frame clones here, not all; method: immunoSEQ multiplex PCR. This sample has 50,000 to 65,000 clones, with 65% to 85% found just once. The sample here was peripheral blood, taken 28 days after the second AZD1222 dose. The receptor set was obtained from an adult who received the AZD1222 COVID-19 vaccine.

This sequence joins TRBV3-1 (or the pseudogene TRBV3-2) and TRBJ1-5; D not certain. The CDR3 runs 14 residues. V lost 4 bases and J lost 0, with 7 bases in between. Germline CDR1 is LGHDT and CDR2 is YNNKEL (reference sequence). For the CDR3, the DNA is TGTGCCAGCAGCCCGGAGTATAGCAATCAGCCCCAGCATTTT. Translation: CASSPEYSNQPQHF.

This clone was seen only once. V and J are TRBV5-1 and TRBJ2-3; 12 bases align to TRBD2. Germline trimming cut 8 bases from V and 4 bases from J; bases unmatched to any gene: 5. Germline-derived CDR1 and CDR2 are SGHRS and YFSETQ. The CDR3 length is 14 residues. CDR3 sequence: CASSTSGSPDTQYF. The CDR3 DNA sequence: TGCGCCAGTTCGACTAGCGGGAGTCCAGATACGCAGTATTTT.

The table lists this clone with a count of one. This sequence joins TRBV4-3 and TRBJ2-6; TRBD2 aligns across 11 bases. J lost 3 bases, V lost 0 bases, and 4 bases had no gene match. Germline CDR1 LGHNA, CDR2 YSLEER. The CDR3 covers 18 residues. The CDR3 region has the DNA TGCGCCAGCAGCCAAGATCTAGCGGGAGGAGTTGGGGCCAACGTCCTGACTTTC. It codes for CASSQDLAGGVGANVLTF.

This clone was seen only once. The chain uses TRBV6-5 and TRBJ1-5, with D possibly matching TRBD1 (5 bases). V lost 1 base and J lost 6, with 13 bases in between. Germline CDR1 reads MNHEY; CDR2 reads SVGAGI. The CDR3 runs 15 residues. CDR3 loop: CASSYFTTQGQPQHF. CDR3 coding DNA: TGTGCCAGCAGTTACTTCACCACCCAGGGTCAGCCCCAGCATTTT.

This clone was seen more than once but under ten times. The rearrangement joins TRBV6-2 or TRBV6-3 to TRBJ1-5, with 10 bases that match TRBD1. V dropped 7 bases and J dropped 2; count of bases not matched to a gene: 8. CDR1 and CDR2 from the germline V gene are MNHEY and SVGEGT. CDR3 size: 16 residues. CDR3 protein: CASTPTGGRGNQPQHF. In DNA form, the CDR3 reads TGTGCCAGCACCCCGACAGGGGGCAGAGGCAATCAGCCCCAGCATTTT.

This sequence joins TRBV7-2 and TRBJ2-7, with D unresolved. Deletions cut 5 bases from V and 0 bases from J, with 23 bases between. The germline V gene encodes CDR1 SGHTA and CDR2 FQGNSA. The CDR3 has 18 amino acids. The CDR3 sequence: CASSPQVTPRLPSYEQYF. As DNA, the CDR3 is TGTGCCAGCAGCCCCCAGGTCACTCCACGACTTCCCTCCTACGAGCAGTACTTC. Drawing the rest from reference TRBV7-2 and TRBJ2-7, the complete variable domain is GAGVSQSPSNKVTEKGKDVELRCDPISGHTALYWYRQSLGQGLEFLIYFQGNSAPDKSGLPSDRFSAERTGGSVSTLTIQRTQQEDSAVYLCASSPQVTPRLPSYEQYFGPGTRLTVT.

The rearrangement links TRBV27 to TRBJ1-1, with TRBD1 as a possible D gene (5 bases). CDR1 MNHEY and CDR2 SMNVEV come from the germline V gene (reference sequence). V lost 2 bases to trimming and J lost 0 bases, with 10 bases between them. This CDR3 contains 15 residues. CDR3 in amino acids: CASSLGAGMNTEAFF. CDR3 sequence (DNA): TGTGCCAGCAGTTTAGGGGCAGGGATGAACACTGAAGCTTTCTTT.

The chain is built from TRBV28 and TRBJ2-1; the match to TRBD2 covers 9 bases. V gave up 2 bases and J gave up 4 bases; unmatched junction bases: 6. CDR3 length: 16 amino acids. Germline-derived CDR1 and CDR2 are MDHEN and SYDVKM. The CDR3 sequence: CASSLGAGGTYNEQFF. For the CDR3, the DNA is TGTGCCAGCAGTTTAGGCGCGGGAGGGACGTACAATGAGCAGTTCTTC.

The chain has TRBV4-3 and TRBJ2-5, with 8 nucleotides matching TRBD1. The V gene end was trimmed by 0 bases and the J gene end by 6 bases; junction bases not matched to a gene: 12. Per germline, CDR1 LGHNA and CDR2 YSLEER. This CDR3 comprises 17 residues. The CDR3 DNA sequence: TGCGCCAGCAGCCAAGATGGGCAGGGGGCGACGGAAAAGACCCAGTACTTC. It is translated as CASSQDGQGATEKTQYF.

The gene calls are TRBV24-1 and TRBJ2-5; the D call may be TRBD1 or TRBD2 (5 bases each). CDR1 KGHDR and CDR2 SFDVKD come from the germline V gene. The V end was cut by 2 bases, the J end by 0 bases, with 12 bases between. The CDR3 consists of 16 residues. In DNA, the CDR3 is TGTGCCACCAGTGATTCAAAGGGACCGTACCAAGAGACCCAGTACTTC. Translation gives CATSDSKGPYQETQYF.

This chain uses TRBV6-6 with TRBJ1-6; D is uncertain. Trimming pared 7 bases from V and 7 bases from J, leaving 8 bases between. Germline CDR1 MNHNY, CDR2 SVGAGI (reference sequence). The CDR3 has 12 amino acids. The DNA for the CDR3 is TGTGCCAGCACCAGTTGGAATTCACCCCTCCACTTT. Protein: CASTSWNSPLHF.

CDR3 bases: TGTGCCAGCAGCACCGGACAGGGGCAGGAAAAACTGTTTTTT. Protein: CASSTGQGQEKLFF. The chain couples TRBV9 to TRBJ1-4; TRBD1 agrees at 9 bases. V was clipped by 4 bases and J by 8 bases; unmatched bases: 6. The CDR3 spans 14 residues. Germline V gives CDR1 SGDLS, CDR2 YYNGEE.

Here the CDR3 DNA reads TGTGCCAGCTCACCTTCCCAGGGGCTGGCCTATGGCTACACCTTC. It specifies CASSPSQGLAYGYTF. The V and J genes are TRBV18 and TRBJ1-2, with D possibly being TRBD1 (6 bases). V gave up 3 bases and J gave up 4 bases, with 15 bases separating them. The germline V gene encodes CDR1 KGHSH and CDR2 LQKENI. This CDR3 has 15 amino acids.

CDR3: CASRPGDSSGRGGEQFF. Here the CDR3 DNA reads TGTGCCAGTAGACCTGGGGACTCTAGCGGGAGAGGGGGTGAGCAGTTCTTC. V gene TRBV19 combines with J gene TRBJ2-1; 10 positions agree with TRBD2. Germline CDR1 is LNHDA and CDR2 is SQIVND (reference sequence). Germline trimming cut 6 bases from V and 9 bases from J; bases unmatched to any gene: 17. This CDR3 comprises 17 residues.

V usage is TRBV27 and J usage is TRBJ1-3, with 7 bases fitting TRBD1. Germline V gene lookup returns CDR1 MNHEY and CDR2 SMNVEV (reference sequence). The CDR3 spans 15 residues. The V gene end was trimmed by 4 bases and the J gene end by 1 base; junction bases not matched to a gene: 4. As DNA, the CDR3 is TGTGCCAGCAGTTACAGGGGTGGGTCTGGAAACACCATATATTTT. This gives the protein CASSYRGGSGNTIYF.

By share of the sample, this clone is medium-sized (0.01 to 0.1%). This chain joins TRBV4-2 and TRBJ1-2; 8 positions match TRBD1. V dropped 5 bases and J dropped 3; count of bases not matched to a gene: 11. The CDR3 contains 16 residues. Germline CDR1 reads LGHNA; CDR2 reads YNFKEQ. The CDR3: CASSTPSTGAYYGYTF. CDR3 coding DNA: TGTGCCAGCAGCACCCCATCGACAGGGGCCTACTATGGCTACACCTTC.

The chain combines TRBV27 with TRBJ2-1; TRBD1 matches 11 bases. With 3 bases clipped from V and 10 bases from J, the junction kept 8 bases outside the gene matches. CDR3 length: 15 amino acids. Germline V gene lookup returns CDR1 MNHEY and CDR2 SMNVEV (reference sequence). The CDR3 DNA reads TGTGCCAGCAGTTTTTCCGGACAGGGGGCACGAGAGCAGTTCTTC. Its protein is CASSFSGQGAREQFF.

The CDR3 here is CASSHSSRQNNSPLHF. The CDR3 DNA follows: TGTGCCAGCAGCCATTCCTCAAGACAGAATAATTCACCCCTCCACTTT. The V gene is TRBV3-1 (or the pseudogene TRBV3-2), the J gene TRBJ1-6; a possible D gene is TRBD1 (5 bases). Trimming pared 3 bases from V and 5 bases from J, leaving 14 bases between. Germline V gene sequence: CDR1 LGHDT, CDR2 YNNKEL (reference sequence). The CDR3 is 16 residues long.

The CDR3 region is CASTPGPDTYEQYF. The CDR3, as DNA: TGCGCCAGCACCCCAGGACCGGATACCTACGAGCAGTACTTC. The chain combines TRBV5-1 with TRBJ2-7; D is undetermined. The CDR3 runs to 14 residues. V lost 6 bases and J lost 2, with 15 bases in between. Per the germline V gene, CDR1 is SGHRS and CDR2 is YFSETQ.

This chain connects TRBV29-1 to TRBJ2-2; 9 positions match TRBD1. The CDR3 extends over 14 amino acids. With V trimmed by 6 bases and J by 1 base, 3 bases remained unmatched. Germline CDR1 and CDR2: SQVTM and ANQGSEA. The CDR3 DNA is TGCAGCGTCTCGACAGGGGGGAACACCGGGGAGCTGTTTTTT. This gives the protein CSVSTGGNTGELFF.

V usage is TRBV23-1 and J usage is TRBJ2-3, with 9 nucleotides matching TRBD1. TRBV23-1 falls under the ORF class, with uncertain function. The CDR3 runs to 18 residues. Germline trimming cut 3 bases from V and 2 bases from J; bases unmatched to any gene: 12. The CDR3 sequence is CASSQGSGTGRDTDTQYF. The CDR3, as DNA: TGCGCCAGCAGTCAGGGCTCAGGGACAGGGCGGGACACAGATACGCAGTATTTT.

The V gene is TRBV27, the J gene TRBJ1-2; D not certain. The CDR3 is made up of 14 amino acids. The germline V gene has CDR1 MNHEY and CDR2 SMNVEV (reference sequence). V was trimmed by 2 bases and J by 1 base, leaving 8 bases between them. CDR3: CASSLGSINYGYTF. CDR3 in DNA: TGTGCCAGCAGTTTAGGCAGCATTAACTATGGCTACACCTTC.

The chain combines TRBV2 with TRBJ2-7; 16 bases agree with TRBD2. The CDR3 covers 16 residues. Germline-derived CDR1 and CDR2 are SNHLY and FYNNEI. V shed 4 bases and J 4 bases; nucleotides not matched to a gene: 4. The CDR3 reads CASSVGLAGGRYEQYF. CDR3 DNA sequence: TGTGCCAGCAGTGTGGGACTAGCGGGAGGGAGGTACGAGCAGTACTTC.

The CDR3 nucleotides read TGCAGCGTTGACGGGAGAGAGACCCAGTACTTC. Translation: CSVDGRETQYF. The genes are TRBV29-1 and TRBJ2-5; the D gene is possibly TRBD2 (6 bases). The germline V gene encodes CDR1 SQVTM and CDR2 ANQGSEA. The length of the CDR3 is 11 residues. V lost 3 bases and J lost 4, with 6 bases in between.

On this clone itself: The sample has other DNA sequences that encode this CDR3 too. The chain is built from TRBV12-3 or TRBV12-4 and TRBJ2-7; D is uncertain. This CDR3 contains 13 residues. V shed 0 bases and J shed 0 bases, with 3 bases lying between them. CDR3 sequence: CASSLAGSYEQYF. The CDR3 nucleotides are TGTGCCAGCAGTTTAGCAGGCTCCTACGAGCAGTACTTC.

This chain connects TRBV6-6 to TRBJ2-5; D may be TRBD1 or TRBD2 (5 bases each). Germline V gives CDR1 MNHNY, CDR2 SVGAGI (reference sequence). The CDR3 consists of 15 residues. Trimming removed 6 bases from V and 5 bases from J, with 19 bases in between. The DNA for the CDR3 is TGTGCCAGCAGCCAGACTTCCTGGGGGTCGGAGACCCAGTACTTC. This sequence encodes CASSQTSWGSETQYF.